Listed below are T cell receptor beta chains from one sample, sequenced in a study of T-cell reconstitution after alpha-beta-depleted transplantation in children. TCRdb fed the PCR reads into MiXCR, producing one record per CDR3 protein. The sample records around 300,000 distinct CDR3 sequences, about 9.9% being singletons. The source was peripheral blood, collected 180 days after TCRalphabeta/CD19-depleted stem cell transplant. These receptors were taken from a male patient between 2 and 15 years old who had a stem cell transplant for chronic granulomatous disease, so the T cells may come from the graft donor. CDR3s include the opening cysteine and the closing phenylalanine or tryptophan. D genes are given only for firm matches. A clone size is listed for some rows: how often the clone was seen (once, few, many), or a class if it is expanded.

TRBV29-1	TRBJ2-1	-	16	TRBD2	TGCAGCGGCAAGAGGGCGACTAGCGGGAGGAACAATGAGCAGTTCTTC	CSGKRATSGRNNEQFF
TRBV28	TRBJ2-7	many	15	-	TGTGCCAGCAGTTTATGGGAGGTCGCGCCATCCGAGCAGTACTTC	CASSLWEVAPSEQYF
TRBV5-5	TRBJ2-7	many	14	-	TGTGCCAGCGGGGCGTGGCTGAGCTCCTACGAGCAGTACTTC	CASGAWLSSYEQYF
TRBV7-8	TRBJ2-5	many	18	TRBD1	TGTGCCAGCAGTTACTCCGGGACAGGGTGGTGGGACCAAGAGACCCAGTACTTC	CASSYSGTGWWDQETQYF
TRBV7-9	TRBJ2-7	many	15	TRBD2	TGTGCCAGCAGCCCAGTCGGCGGGAGCAAGGGCGAGCAGTACTTC	CASSPVGGSKGEQYF
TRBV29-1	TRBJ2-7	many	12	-	TGCAGCGTTGTGGAACATTCCTACGAGCAGTACTTC	CSVVEHSYEQYF
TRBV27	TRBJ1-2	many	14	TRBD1	TGTGCCAGCAGTTTTCGGACAGGGGGCCTTGGCTACACCTTC	CASSFRTGGLGYTF
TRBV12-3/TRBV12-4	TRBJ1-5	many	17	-	TGTGCCAGCAGTTTGGGCCACCTCGAGTTTACCGTGTCACCCCAGCATTTT	CASSLGHLEFTVSPQHF
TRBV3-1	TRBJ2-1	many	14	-	TGTGCCAGCAGCCAAGATCGGCGGTTAAATGAGCAGTTCTTC	CASSQDRRLNEQFF
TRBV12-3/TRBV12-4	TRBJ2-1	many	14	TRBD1	TGTGCCAGCAGCTCCGGGACAGCGAACAATGAGCAGTTCTTC	CASSSGTANNEQFF
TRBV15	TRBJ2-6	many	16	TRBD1	TGTGCCACCAGCAGAATACAGGGGCCTGGGGCCAACGTCCTGACTTTC	CATSRIQGPGANVLTF